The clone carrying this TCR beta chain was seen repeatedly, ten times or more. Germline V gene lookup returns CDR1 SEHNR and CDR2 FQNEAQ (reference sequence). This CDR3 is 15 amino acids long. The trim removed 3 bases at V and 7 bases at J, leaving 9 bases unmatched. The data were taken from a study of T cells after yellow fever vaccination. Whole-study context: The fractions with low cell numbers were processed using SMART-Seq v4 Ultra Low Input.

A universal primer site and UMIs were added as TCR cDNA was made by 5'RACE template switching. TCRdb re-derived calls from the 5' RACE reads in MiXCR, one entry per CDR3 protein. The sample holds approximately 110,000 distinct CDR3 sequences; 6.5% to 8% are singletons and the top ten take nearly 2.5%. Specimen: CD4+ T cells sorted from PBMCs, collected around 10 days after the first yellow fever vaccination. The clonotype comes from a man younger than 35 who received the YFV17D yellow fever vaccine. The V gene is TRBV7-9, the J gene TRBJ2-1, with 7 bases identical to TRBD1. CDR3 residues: CASSLNRGVGNEQFF. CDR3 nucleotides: TGTGCCAGCAGCTTGAACAGGGGTGTAGGGAATGAGCAGTTCTTC. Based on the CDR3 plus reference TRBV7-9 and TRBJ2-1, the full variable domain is DTGVSQNPRHKITKRGQNVTFRCDPISEHNRLYWYRQTLGQGPEFLTYFQNEAQLEKSRLLSDRFSAERPKGSFSTLEIQRTEQGDSAMYLCASSLNRGVGNEQFFGPGTRLTVL.